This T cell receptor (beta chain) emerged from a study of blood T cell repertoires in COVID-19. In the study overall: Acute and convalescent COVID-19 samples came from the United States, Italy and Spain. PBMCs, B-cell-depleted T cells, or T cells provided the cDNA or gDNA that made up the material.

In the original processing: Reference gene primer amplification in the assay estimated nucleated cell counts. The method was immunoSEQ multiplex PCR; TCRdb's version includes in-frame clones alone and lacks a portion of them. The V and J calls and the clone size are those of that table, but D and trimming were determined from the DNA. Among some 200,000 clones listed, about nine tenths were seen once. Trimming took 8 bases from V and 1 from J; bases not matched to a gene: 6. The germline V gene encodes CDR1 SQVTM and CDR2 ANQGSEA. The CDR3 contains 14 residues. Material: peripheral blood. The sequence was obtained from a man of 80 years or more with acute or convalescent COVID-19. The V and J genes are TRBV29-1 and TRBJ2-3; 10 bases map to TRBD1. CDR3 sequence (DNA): TGCAGCACTATTGGACAGGGGGGCACAGATACGCAGTATTTT. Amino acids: CSTIGQGGTDTQYF.